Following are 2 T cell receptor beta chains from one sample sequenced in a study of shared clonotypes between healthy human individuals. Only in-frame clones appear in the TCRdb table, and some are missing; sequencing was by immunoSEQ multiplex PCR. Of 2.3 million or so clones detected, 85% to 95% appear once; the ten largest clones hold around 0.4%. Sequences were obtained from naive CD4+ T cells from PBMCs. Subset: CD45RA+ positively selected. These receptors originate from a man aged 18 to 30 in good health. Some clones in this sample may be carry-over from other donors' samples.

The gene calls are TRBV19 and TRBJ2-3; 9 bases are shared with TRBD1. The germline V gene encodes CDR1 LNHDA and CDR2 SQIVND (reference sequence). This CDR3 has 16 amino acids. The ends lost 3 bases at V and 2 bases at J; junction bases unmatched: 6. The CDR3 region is CASSMRGQGNTDTQYF. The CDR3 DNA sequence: TGTGCCAGTAGTATGCGAGGACAGGGGAACACAGATACGCAGTATTTT.

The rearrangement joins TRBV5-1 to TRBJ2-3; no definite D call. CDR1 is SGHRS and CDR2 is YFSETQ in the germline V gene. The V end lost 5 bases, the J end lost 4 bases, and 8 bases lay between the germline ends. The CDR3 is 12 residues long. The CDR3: CASRMQSDTQYF. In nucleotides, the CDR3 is TGCGCCAGCAGGATGCAGTCAGATACGCAGTATTTT.